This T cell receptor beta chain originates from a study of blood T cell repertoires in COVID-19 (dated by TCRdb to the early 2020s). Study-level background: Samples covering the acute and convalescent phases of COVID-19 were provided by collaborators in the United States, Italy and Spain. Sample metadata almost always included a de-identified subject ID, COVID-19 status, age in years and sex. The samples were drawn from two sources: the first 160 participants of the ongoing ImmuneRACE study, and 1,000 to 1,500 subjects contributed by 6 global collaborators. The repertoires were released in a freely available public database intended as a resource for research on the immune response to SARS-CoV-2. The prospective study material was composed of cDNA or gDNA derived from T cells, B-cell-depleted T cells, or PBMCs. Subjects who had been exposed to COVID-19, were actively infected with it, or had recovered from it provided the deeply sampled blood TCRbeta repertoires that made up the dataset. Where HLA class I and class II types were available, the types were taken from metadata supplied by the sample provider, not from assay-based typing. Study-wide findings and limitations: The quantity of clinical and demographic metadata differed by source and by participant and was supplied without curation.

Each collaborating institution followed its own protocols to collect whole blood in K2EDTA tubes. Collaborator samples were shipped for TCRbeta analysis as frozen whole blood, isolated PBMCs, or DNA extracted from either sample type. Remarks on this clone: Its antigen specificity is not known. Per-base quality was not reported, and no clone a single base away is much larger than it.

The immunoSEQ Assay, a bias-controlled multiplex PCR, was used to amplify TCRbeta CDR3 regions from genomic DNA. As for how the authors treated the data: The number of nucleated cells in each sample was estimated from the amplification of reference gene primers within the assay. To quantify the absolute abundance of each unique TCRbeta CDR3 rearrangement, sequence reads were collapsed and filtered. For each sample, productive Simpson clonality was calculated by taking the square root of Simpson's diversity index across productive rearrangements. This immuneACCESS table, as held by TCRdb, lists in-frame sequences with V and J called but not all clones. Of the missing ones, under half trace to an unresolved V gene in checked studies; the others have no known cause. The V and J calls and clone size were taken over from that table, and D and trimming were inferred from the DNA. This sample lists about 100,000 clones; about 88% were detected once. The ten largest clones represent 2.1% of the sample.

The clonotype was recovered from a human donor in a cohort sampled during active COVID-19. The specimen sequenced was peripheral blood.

The CDR3 reads CAWGRQGGPYEQYF. The nucleotide sequence is given as TGTGCCTGGGGGAGGCAGGGGGGACCCTACGAGCAGTACTTC. The rearrangement joined TRBV30 to TRBJ2-7, and possibly TRBD1, on 7 matching bases. Trimming at the junction amounts to 5 bases on V and 2 bases on J, and the germline ends lie 16 bases apart. CDR1 and CDR2 are drawn from the germline V gene (reference sequence): GTSNPN, SVGIG. The CDR3 starts with the cysteine, ends with the phenylalanine, and has 14 residues. Just CDR3 DNA is preserved here, 42 bases in frame from base 1. When the CDR3 is completed using the reference TRBV30 and TRBJ2-7 genes on either side, the full variable domain is SQTIHQWPATLVQPVGSPLSLECTVEGTSNPNLYWYRQAAGRGLQLLFYSVGIGQISSEVPQNLSASRPQDRQFILSSKKLLLSDSGFYLCAWGRQGGPYEQYFGPGTRLTVT.